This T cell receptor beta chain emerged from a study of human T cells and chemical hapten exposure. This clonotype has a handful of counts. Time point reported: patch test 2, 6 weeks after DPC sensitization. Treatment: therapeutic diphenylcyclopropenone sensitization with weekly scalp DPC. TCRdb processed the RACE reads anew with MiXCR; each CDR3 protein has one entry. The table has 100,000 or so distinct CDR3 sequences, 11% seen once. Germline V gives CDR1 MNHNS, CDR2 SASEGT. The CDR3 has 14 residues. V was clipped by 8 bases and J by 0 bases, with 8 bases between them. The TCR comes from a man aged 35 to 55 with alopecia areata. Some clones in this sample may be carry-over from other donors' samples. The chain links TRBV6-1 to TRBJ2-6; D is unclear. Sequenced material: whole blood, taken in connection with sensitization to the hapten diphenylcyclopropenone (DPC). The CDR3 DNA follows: TGTGCCAGCCTGGAAAGCTCTGGGGCCAACGTCCTGACTTTC. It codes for CASLESSGANVLTF.